A selection of T cell receptor beta chains follows, all from one sample in a study of T cell changes during pregnancy in multiple sclerosis. Data came from immunoSEQ multiplex PCR; TCRdb stores just in-frame clones and leaves some out. This table has 30,000 or so clones, approximately 86% appearing once. Material: CD4+ T cells from peripheral blood mononuclear cells, obtained in the first trimester of pregnancy. All receptors derive from a female donor in good health, enrolled as a control in a pregnancy study. CDR3s include the opening cysteine and the closing phenylalanine or tryptophan. A D gene is named only where the DNA matches it firmly. Rows may omit the clone size; those that give it use once, few, many or a size class.

j_gene: TRBJ1-1
d_gene: TRBD1
v_gene: TRBV11-3
abundance: .
CDR3nt: TGTGCCAGCAGCGTGACAGGGTTTGGAGCTTTCTTT
CDR3aa: CASSVTGFGAFF

j_gene: TRBJ1-6
d_gene: .
v_gene: TRBV11-3
abundance: .
CDR3nt: TGTGCCAGCAGCTCAACCACAGGTTCACCCCTCCACTTT
CDR3aa: CASSSTTGSPLHF

j_gene: TRBJ1-1
d_gene: .
v_gene: TRBV7-8
abundance: .
CDR3nt: TGTGCCAGCAGGGTGGGTGGGCTGATGAACACTGAAGCTTTCTTT
CDR3aa: CASRVGGLMNTEAFF

j_gene: TRBJ1-2
d_gene: .
v_gene: TRBV11-2
abundance: .
CDR3nt: TGTGCCAGCAGCAGTACAGAGTACTATGGCTACACCTTC
CDR3aa: CASSSTEYYGYTF

j_gene: TRBJ2-6
d_gene: .
v_gene: TRBV19
abundance: .
CDR3nt: TGTGCCAGTAAAGATGGTGCACTCGGGGCCAACGTCCTGACTTTC
CDR3aa: CASKDGALGANVLTF

j_gene: TRBJ1-2
d_gene: TRBD1
v_gene: TRBV6-1
abundance: .
CDR3nt: TGTGCCAGCAGGACAGGGGGGATCTATGGCTACACCTTC
CDR3aa: CASRTGGIYGYTF

j_gene: TRBJ1-1
d_gene: .
v_gene: TRBV2
abundance: few
CDR3nt: TGTGCCAGCATGGCCCGGACCGGGATGACTGAAGCTTTCTTT
CDR3aa: CASMARTGMTEAFF

j_gene: TRBJ2-2
d_gene: .
v_gene: TRBV6-4
abundance: .
CDR3nt: TGTGCCAGCGGAAAGGACAGCGCGAACACCGGGGAGCTGTTTTTT
CDR3aa: CASGKDSANTGELFF

j_gene: TRBJ1-2
d_gene: .
v_gene: TRBV5-8
abundance: .
CDR3nt: TGTGCCAGCAGCGCTATTTTAGGGAGTGGGTCTGGCTACACCTTC
CDR3aa: CASSAILGSGSGYTF

j_gene: TRBJ2-5
d_gene: TRBD2
v_gene: TRBV4-2
abundance: .
CDR3nt: TGTGCCAGCAGCCCGGGCCCTAGCGGCGGTCAAGAGACCCAGTACTTC
CDR3aa: CASSPGPSGGQETQYF

j_gene: TRBJ2-5
d_gene: TRBD2
v_gene: TRBV19
abundance: .
CDR3nt: TGTGCCAGTAGTATCATCACCGGGACTAGCGGGGGGGAGACCCAGTACTTC
CDR3aa: CASSIITGTSGGETQYF

j_gene: TRBJ1-5
d_gene: .
v_gene: TRBV10-1
abundance: .
CDR3nt: TGCGCCAGCACCGAAGGGGGCAATCAGCCCCAGCATTTT
CDR3aa: CASTEGGNQPQHF

j_gene: TRBJ2-1
d_gene: TRBD1
v_gene: TRBV19
abundance: once
CDR3nt: TGTGCCAGTACCTCCGGACAGGGGGCGATCGATGAGCAGTTCTTC
CDR3aa: CASTSGQGAIDEQFF

j_gene: TRBJ1-1
d_gene: .
v_gene: TRBV18
abundance: .
CDR3nt: TGTGCCAGCTCTCCCGGACAGACTGAAGCTTTCTTT
CDR3aa: CASSPGQTEAFF

j_gene: TRBJ2-3
d_gene: .
v_gene: TRBV7-3
abundance: .
CDR3nt: TGTGCCAGCAGCTTAAGTCTAGCAGATACGCAGTATTTT
CDR3aa: CASSLSLADTQYF

j_gene: TRBJ1-3
d_gene: .
v_gene: TRBV19
abundance: .
CDR3nt: TGTGCCAGTAGTCCCAAGGGGGTCTTCTCTGGAAACACCATATATTTT
CDR3aa: CASSPKGVFSGNTIYF

j_gene: TRBJ2-7
d_gene: TRBD2
v_gene: TRBV7-2
abundance: .
CDR3nt: TGTGCCAGCAGCTCGGGGGGGAGGGTGGCGTACTTC
CDR3aa: CASSSGGRVAYF

j_gene: TRBJ1-5
d_gene: .
v_gene: TRBV4-3
abundance: .
CDR3nt: TGCGCCAGCAGCCAAGAACTGAGACAGAACAATCAGCCCCAGCATTTT
CDR3aa: CASSQELRQNNQPQHF

j_gene: TRBJ2-1
d_gene: .
v_gene: TRBV2
abundance: .
CDR3nt: TGTGCCAGCAGTGAGAGGCGGGACAATGAGCAGTTCTTC
CDR3aa: CASSERRDNEQFF

j_gene: TRBJ1-3
d_gene: TRBD1
v_gene: TRBV9
abundance: .
CDR3nt: TGTGCCAGCAGCGTAGCTGGAGGGGGCGGCGGAGGAAACACCATATATTTT
CDR3aa: CASSVAGGGGGGNTIYF

j_gene: TRBJ2-1
d_gene: TRBD2
v_gene: TRBV5-5
abundance: .
CDR3nt: TGTGCCAGCACTAAAACAGCGGGGGGCAGTTTCTTC
CDR3aa: CASTKTAGGSFF

j_gene: TRBJ2-5
d_gene: TRBD1
v_gene: TRBV4-3
abundance: .
CDR3nt: TGCGCCAGCAGCCATCAGCTACAGGGGGCGGGGGAGACCCAGTACTTC
CDR3aa: CASSHQLQGAGETQYF

j_gene: TRBJ2-1
d_gene: TRBD2
v_gene: TRBV18
abundance: .
CDR3nt: TGTGCCAGCTCACTGGTAGCGGGGGCCTCGTACAATGAGCAGTTCTTC
CDR3aa: CASSLVAGASYNEQFF

j_gene: TRBJ1-6
d_gene: .
v_gene: TRBV18
abundance: few
CDR3nt: TGTGCCAGCTCACTAGGTGTGGCAGGGTTGAATTCACCCCTCCACTTT
CDR3aa: CASSLGVAGLNSPLHF

j_gene: TRBJ2-1
d_gene: TRBD2
v_gene: TRBV7-2
abundance: .
CDR3nt: TGTGCCAGCAGCTTTAATAGCGGGGGGGTAGGTGAGCAGTTCTTC
CDR3aa: CASSFNSGGVGEQFF

j_gene: TRBJ2-5
d_gene: .
v_gene: TRBV5-1
abundance: .
CDR3nt: TGCGCCAGCAGCTTGGGCGGGACGGTACAAGAGACCCAGTACTTC
CDR3aa: CASSLGGTVQETQYF

j_gene: TRBJ2-3
d_gene: TRBD2
v_gene: TRBV4-1
abundance: .
CDR3nt: TGCGCCAGCAGCCAAAGGACTAGCGCTGGCACAGATACGCAGTATTTT
CDR3aa: CASSQRTSAGTDTQYF

j_gene: TRBJ2-3
d_gene: .
v_gene: TRBV19
abundance: .
CDR3nt: TGTGCCAGTAGTATCCTGGGGAGTTCAGATACGCAGTATTTT
CDR3aa: CASSILGSSDTQYF

j_gene: TRBJ2-2
d_gene: .
v_gene: TRBV5-6
abundance: medium-sized
CDR3nt: TGTGCCAGCAGGGGGCGACGAACCGGGGAGCTGTTTTTT
CDR3aa: CASRGRRTGELFF

j_gene: TRBJ2-1
d_gene: TRBD2
v_gene: TRBV11-3
abundance: .
CDR3nt: TGTGCCAGCAGCTTAGGACTAGCGGGTTACAATGAGCAGTTCTTC
CDR3aa: CASSLGLAGYNEQFF

j_gene: TRBJ2-1
d_gene: TRBD2
v_gene: TRBV6-1
abundance: .
CDR3nt: TGTGCCAGCAGTGACACTAGCGGGGTCAATGAGCAGTTCTTC
CDR3aa: CASSDTSGVNEQFF

j_gene: TRBJ2-7
d_gene: .
v_gene: TRBV9
abundance: .
CDR3nt: TGTGCCAGCAGTCGGGACAATCCCTACGAGCAGTACTTC
CDR3aa: CASSRDNPYEQYF

j_gene: TRBJ2-3
d_gene: TRBD1
v_gene: TRBV4-1
abundance: .
CDR3nt: TGCGCCAGCAGGATGGGGACAGTCACAGATACGCAGTATTTT
CDR3aa: CASRMGTVTDTQYF

j_gene: TRBJ1-5
d_gene: .
v_gene: TRBV7-8
abundance: .
CDR3nt: TGTGCCAGCGGCTCAAGACAGCACAATCAGCCCCAGCATTTT
CDR3aa: CASGSRQHNQPQHF

j_gene: TRBJ1-2
d_gene: .
v_gene: TRBV2
abundance: medium-sized
CDR3nt: TGTGCCAGCAGTGTAACATCCTTCAACTATGGCTACACCTTC
CDR3aa: CASSVTSFNYGYTF

j_gene: TRBJ2-5
d_gene: TRBD1
v_gene: TRBV5-1
abundance: .
CDR3nt: TGCGCCAGCAGCTTGGAAGGGGGCGTAGAGACCCAGTACTTC
CDR3aa: CASSLEGGVETQYF

j_gene: TRBJ2-1
d_gene: .
v_gene: TRBV6-6
abundance: .
CDR3nt: TGTGCCAGCAGTTACACCGGGGGGCCCTACAATGAGCAGTTCTTC
CDR3aa: CASSYTGGPYNEQFF

j_gene: TRBJ2-3
d_gene: TRBD1
v_gene: TRBV13
abundance: .
CDR3nt: TGTGCCAGCAGCTCGACAGGGCCAGATACGCAGTATTTT
CDR3aa: CASSSTGPDTQYF

j_gene: TRBJ1-6
d_gene: TRBD1
v_gene: TRBV5-6
abundance: .
CDR3nt: TGTGCCAGCAGAACCGGGACAGGGGCCGATAATTCACCCCTCCACTTT
CDR3aa: CASRTGTGADNSPLHF

j_gene: TRBJ2-7
d_gene: TRBD1
v_gene: TRBV15
abundance: .
CDR3nt: TGTGCCACCAGCAAACGAACCTCTTTTGACAGGGACTACGAGCAGTACTTC
CDR3aa: CATSKRTSFDRDYEQYF

j_gene: TRBJ2-5
d_gene: TRBD1
v_gene: TRBV7-7
abundance: once
CDR3nt: TGTGCCAGCAGCTTAGACACAGGGGATAGGGTATACTTC
CDR3aa: CASSLDTGDRVYF

j_gene: TRBJ1-1
d_gene: TRBD1
v_gene: TRBV6-6
abundance: .
CDR3nt: TGTGCCAGCAGTTACAAGCGGACAGGGGAGGACACTGAAGCTTTCTTT
CDR3aa: CASSYKRTGEDTEAFF

j_gene: TRBJ1-1
d_gene: .
v_gene: TRBV19
abundance: .
CDR3nt: TGTGCCAGTAGTATTGGTCTCACGGGCACTGAAGCTTTCTTT
CDR3aa: CASSIGLTGTEAFF

j_gene: TRBJ1-1
d_gene: .
v_gene: TRBV5-1
abundance: .
CDR3nt: TGCGCCAGCAGCCCTGGGAGCACTGAAGCTTTCTTT
CDR3aa: CASSPGSTEAFF

j_gene: TRBJ2-6
d_gene: TRBD1
v_gene: TRBV4-3
abundance: once
CDR3nt: TGCGCCAGCAGCCAGGGACAGCGAAGCTCTGGGGCCAACGTCCTGACTTTC
CDR3aa: CASSQGQRSSGANVLTF

j_gene: TRBJ1-1
d_gene: TRBD1
v_gene: TRBV7-6
abundance: .
CDR3nt: TGTGCCAGCAGCCCAGGGGGCGGAACTGAAGCTTTCTTT
CDR3aa: CASSPGGGTEAFF